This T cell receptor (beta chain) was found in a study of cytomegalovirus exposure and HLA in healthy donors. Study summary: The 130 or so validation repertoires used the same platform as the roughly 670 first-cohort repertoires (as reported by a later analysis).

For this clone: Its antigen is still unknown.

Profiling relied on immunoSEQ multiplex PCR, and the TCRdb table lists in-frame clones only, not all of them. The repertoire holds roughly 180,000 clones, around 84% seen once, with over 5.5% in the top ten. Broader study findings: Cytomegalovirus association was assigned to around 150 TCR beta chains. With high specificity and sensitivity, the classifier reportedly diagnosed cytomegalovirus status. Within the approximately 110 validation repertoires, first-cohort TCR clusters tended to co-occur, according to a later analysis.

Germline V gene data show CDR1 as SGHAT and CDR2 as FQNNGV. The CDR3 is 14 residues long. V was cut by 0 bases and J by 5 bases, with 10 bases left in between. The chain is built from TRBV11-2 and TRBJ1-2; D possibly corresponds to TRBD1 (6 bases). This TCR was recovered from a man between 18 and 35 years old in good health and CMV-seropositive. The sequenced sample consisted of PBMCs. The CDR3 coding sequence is TGTGCCAGCAGCTTAGAAGACAGGTCATATGGCTACACCTTC. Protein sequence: CASSLEDRSYGYTF.